The 18 T cell receptor beta chains below all came from one sample that was sequenced in a study of blood T cell repertoires in COVID-19. Some clones are missing from TCRdb's copy, which holds only in-frame ones; the method was immunoSEQ multiplex PCR. This table holds about 200,000 clones, 80% to 90% found once. What was sequenced was PBMCs or T cells enriched from blood (not recorded which). The receptors were gathered from a woman aged 18-30 years who had recovered from COVID-19.

The chain uses TRBV29-1 and TRBJ1-1, with 8 bases fitting TRBD1. Losses at the gene ends were 1 base for V and 5 bases for J; bases not matched to a gene: 6. CDR3 length: 14 amino acids. CDR1 and CDR2 from the germline V gene are SQVTM and ANQGSEA. For the CDR3, the DNA is TGCAGCGTTGAAGCGGACAGGGAGGGTACTGAAGCTTTCTTT. Translated, it gives CSVEADREGTEAFF.

This clone was recorded only once. The chain couples TRBV3-1 (or the pseudogene TRBV3-2) to TRBJ2-4; TRBD2 might be the D (5 bases). Trimming stripped 1 base from V and 3 bases from J, with 13 bases between. The CDR3 extends over 16 amino acids. Germline loops: CDR1 LGHDT, CDR2 YNNKEL (reference sequence). The DNA of the CDR3 is TGTGCCAGCAGCCAAGCCATGACTAATCTCAAAAACATTCAGTACTTC. This encodes CASSQAMTNLKNIQYF.

The chain uses TRBV9 and TRBJ1-3; tentatively, D is TRBD1 (6 bases). Trimming left V 7 bases short and J 4 bases short, with 15 bases between. Germline CDR1 reads SGDLS; CDR2 reads YYNGEE. CDR3 size: 14 residues. The CDR3 DNA sequence: TGTGCCAGCGCGGCCGCAGGGACAGGAAACACCATATATTTT. Its protein is CASAAAGTGNTIYF.

The gene calls are TRBV5-4 and TRBJ2-5, with 8 bases aligning to TRBD2. Trimming cost V 2 bases and J 5 bases; bases outside gene matches: 11. This CDR3 spans 16 amino acids. Germline V CDR1 and CDR2: SGHNT, YYREEE (reference sequence). The CDR3 region is CASSLRKAGVGETQYF. The CDR3 nucleotides read TGTGCCAGCAGCTTACGGAAAGCGGGGGTAGGGGAGACCCAGTACTTC.

CDR3 coding DNA: TGTGCCAGCAGCGTAGGTGTGGGGACTAGCCAAGAGACCCAGTACTTC. Encoded protein: CASSVGVGTSQETQYF. The chain links TRBV9 to TRBJ2-5; TRBD2 matches at 8 bases. From germline, CDR1 is SGDLS and CDR2 YYNGEE. This CDR3 contains 16 residues. J lost 1 base, V lost 0 bases, and 5 bases had no gene match.

V and J are TRBV4-1 and TRBJ2-3; 7 nucleotides line up with TRBD2. The ends lost 0 bases at V and 6 bases at J; junction bases unmatched: 3. CDR1 is MGHRA and CDR2 is YSYEKL in the germline V gene. This CDR3 comprises 14 residues. DNA of the CDR3: TGCGCCAGCAGCCAAGAGGGGGGGGTGGATACGCAGTATTTT. The encoded protein is CASSQEGGVDTQYF.

The chain joins TRBV5-8 to TRBJ2-3; TRBD2 might be the D (5 bases). Per germline, CDR1 SGHTS and CDR2 YDEGEE. The V and J ends lost 3 bases and 4 bases respectively, with 15 bases between them. CDR3 size: 15 residues. In DNA form, the CDR3 reads TGTGCCAGCAGCTGGAAGGTGACGAGGGCAGATACGCAGTATTTT. As protein: CASSWKVTRADTQYF. Full variable domain (missing parts from reference TRBV5-8 and TRBJ2-3): EAGVTQSPTHLIKTRGQQATLRCSPISGHTSVYWYQQALGLGLQFLLWYDEGEERNRGNFPPRFSGRQFPNYSSELNVNALELEDSALYLCASSWKVTRADTQYFGPGTRLTVL.

V and J are TRBV21-1 and TRBJ1-5; the table calls TRBD1, which could not be checked here. TRBV21-1 is reported as a pseudogene. The CDR3 is 16 amino acids. CDR3 region: CASSGGPKVHNQPQHF. CDR3 in DNA: TGTGCCAGCAGCGGGGGCCCCAAGGTACACAATCAGCCCCAGCATTTT.

The rearrangement joins TRBV28 to TRBJ1-5; unclear D gene. Trimming removed 2 bases at V and 1 base at J, with 9 bases between. CDR3 size: 15 residues. CDR1 is MDHEN, CDR2 SYDVKM, per germline. In DNA, the CDR3 is TGTGCCAGCAGTTTAACTCCCCCAAGCAATCAGCCCCAGCATTTT. Its translation is CASSLTPPSNQPQHF.

In this sample, this clone turned up many times. The rearrangement uses TRBV2 and TRBJ1-1, with no clear D. This CDR3 has 13 residues. Germline V gene data show CDR1 as SNHLY and CDR2 as FYNNEI. Trimming stripped 2 bases from V and 2 bases from J, with 6 bases between. CDR3 nucleotides: TGTGCCAGCAGTGAACAGTTCAACACTGAAGCTTTCTTT. It yields the protein CASSEQFNTEAFF.

The chain links TRBV5-1 to TRBJ2-1, with D hard to call. Germline assignment: CDR1 SGHRS and CDR2 YFSETQ. The CDR3 sequence is 11 residues long. V lost 4 bases and J 5 bases, leaving 4 bases between the germline ends. This CDR3 reads CASSLHNEQFF. The DNA for the CDR3 is TGCGCCAGCAGCCTTCACAATGAGCAGTTCTTC.

This chain links TRBV24-1 with TRBJ1-5, with D perhaps TRBD1 (5 bases). The germline CDR1 and CDR2 sequences are KGHDR and SFDVKD. Trimming took off 7 bases at V and 4 bases at J, with 13 bases between the two ends. CDR3 size: 14 residues. The CDR3 here is CATRPKGPNQPQHF. The DNA of the CDR3 is TGTGCCACCAGGCCGAAGGGGCCGAATCAGCCCCAGCATTTT.

The CDR3 bases are TGCGCCAGCAGAAGAGGGGGAGAGGGTGGCTATGGCTACACCTTC. It codes for CASRRGGEGGYGYTF. The chain joins TRBV5-1 to TRBJ1-2, with D perhaps matching TRBD1 (6 bases). Germline assignment: CDR1 SGHRS and CDR2 YFSETQ. Trimming took 5 bases from V and 4 from J, leaving 18 bases between them. The CDR3 consists of 15 residues.

The V call is TRBV30, the J call TRBJ1-4; D remains unclear. The CDR3 length is 14 residues. Trimming left V 0 bases short and J 4 bases short, with 9 bases between. Germline V lookup: CDR1 GTSNPN, CDR2 SVGIG (reference sequence). The CDR3 loop reads CAWSVGRDNEKLFF. CDR3 in DNA: TGTGCCTGGAGTGTAGGGAGGGATAATGAAAAACTGTTTTTT.

The genes are TRBV7-8 and TRBJ2-1; TRBD1 agrees at 9 bases. The CDR3 runs 16 residues. With 2 bases clipped from V and 2 bases from J, the junction kept 4 bases outside the gene matches. Germline values: CDR1 SGHVS, CDR2 FQNEAQ. CDR3 protein: CASSLLRDRAYNEQFF. CDR3 coding DNA: TGTGCCAGCAGCTTACTCCGGGACAGGGCCTACAATGAGCAGTTCTTC.

The chain is built from TRBV6-1 and TRBJ1-1; D uncertain. The CDR3 is 16 amino acids. Germline assignment: CDR1 MNHNS and CDR2 SASEGT. V shed 1 base and J shed 2 bases, with 14 bases lying between them. Here the CDR3 reads CASSEGSGIPNTEAFF. The CDR3 DNA sequence: TGTGCCAGCAGTGAAGGATCGGGAATCCCCAACACTGAAGCTTTCTTT.

This clone was counted between two and nine times. The chain recombines TRBV12-5 with TRBJ1-5; D call uncertain. This CDR3 contains 15 residues. The germline V gene encodes CDR1 LGHNT and CDR2 FRNRAP. Trimming took off 1 base at V and 6 bases at J, with 13 bases between the two ends. The CDR3, as DNA: TGTGCTAGTGGTTTGGCCACCCCACGGGGTCAGCCCCAGCATTTT. Translated: CASGLATPRGQPQHF.

This clone was seen only a few times. This sequence joins TRBV5-6 and TRBJ2-5, with 8 bases matching TRBD1. There are 14 residues in the CDR3. The V gene end was trimmed by 4 bases and the J gene end by 5 bases; junction bases not matched to a gene: 7. The germline V gene has CDR1 SGHDT and CDR2 YYEEEE. CDR3 sequence: CASSLRGLGETQYF. CDR3 coding DNA: TGTGCCAGCAGCCTCAGGGGGCTTGGGGAGACCCAGTACTTC.